A selection of T cell receptor delta chains follows, all from one sample in a study of γδ T cells in repeated Plasmodium falciparum infection. TCRdb fed the multiplex PCR reads to CATT. The sample holds roughly 93,000 delta-chain clones, 0.9% to 1% seen once. What was sequenced was gamma-delta T cells from blood. Source of these receptors: a pool of human donors (malaria-infected and uninfected, not separated). The CDR3 runs from the conserved cysteine through the conserved F or W. The D gene is left open where the match is weak. A clone size is listed for some rows: how often the clone was seen (once, few, many), or a class if it is expanded.

J | D | V | size | DNA | CDR3
TRDJ1 | NA | TRDV1 | many | TGTGCTCTTGGGGAACGGGTCCCCTCCGTTCTACCCCCCGTACTGTACACCGATAAACTCATCTTT | CALGERVPSVLPPVLYTDKLIF
TRDJ2 | NA | TRDV1 | medium-sized | TGTGCTCTTGGGGAATTTGATTGGGGGTCCTTGTCAGCACAACTCTTCTTT | CALGEFDWGSLSAQLFF
TRDJ1 | NA | TRDV2 | many | TGTGCCTGTGACACAATCCCACAGCCGGCCGCGGGACTCGAGTACACCGATAAACTCATCTTT | CACDTIPQPAAGLEYTDKLIF
TRDJ1 | TRDD3 | TRDV1 | medium-sized | TGTGCTCTTGGGGAAGGTTCTTTCCCTTCGTTCGTACTGGGGGATGGATACACCGATAAACTCATCTTT | CALGEGSFPSFVLGDGYTDKLIF
TRDJ1 | NA | TRDV1 | few | TGTGCCCTTGGGGAACCAACCTTCCTAATCTCTTTTAACGATGGGGGATTCCGGTACACCGATAAACTCATCTTT | CALGEPTFLISFNDGGFRYTDKLIF
TRDJ1 | TRDD3 | TRDV1 | many | TGTGCTCTTGGGGAACTGCATCTAAGGACTTCCCACACCCCAACGGGGTACTGGGGGATAGCTGGACCCGATAAACTCATCTTT | CALGELHLRTSHTPTGYWGIAGPDKLIF
TRDJ1 | TRDD3 | TRDV1 | medium-sized | TGTGCTCTTGGGGAACCGGGGGCCCTACGCTCCGGGGGATCAAGCGATAAACTCATCTTT | CALGEPGALRSGGSSDKLIF
TRDJ1 | TRDD3 | TRDV1 | many | TGTGCTCTTGGGAATAAGGGCCCATGCGCTGGGGGATCGTACACCGATAAACTCATCTTT | CALGNKGPCAGGSYTDKLIF
TRDJ2 | TRDD3 | TRDV1 | medium-sized | TGTGCTCTTGAACCCCTGGGGGATACCGGAGCAGCACGACTCTTCTTT | CALEPLGDTGAARLFF
TRDJ1 | TRDD3 | TRDV1 | medium-sized | TGTGCTCTTGGGGAACAGCCCTGTACTGGGGGATACGGGGGGGACACCGATAAACTCATCTTT | CALGEQPCTGGYGGDTDKLIF
TRDJ3 | TRDD3 | TRDV2 | many | TGTGCCTGTGACACCGTTGGGGGATACGTGGGGGCAAGAATATCGAGCTCCTGGGACACCCGACAGATGTTTTTC | CACDTVGGYVGARISSSWDTRQMFF
TRDJ1 | TRDD3 | TRDV1 | medium-sized | TGTGCTCTTGGGGGGGAGTTTGGACGATGGGTACTGGGGGATACAACGAAACTCATCTTT | CALGGEFGRWVLGDTTKLIF
TRDJ1 | NA | TRDV2 | many | TGTGCCTGTGACACCGTTCTTTCCTACACTGGGGCGAAACTCATCTTT | CACDTVLSYTGAKLIF
TRDJ1 | TRDD3 | TRDV1 | many | TGTGCTCTTGGGGATCTTATACCGGAGGGGAACTGGGGGATACAAGGTCACACCGATAAACTCATCTTT | CALGDLIPEGNWGIQGHTDKLIF
TRDJ1 | TRDD3 | TRDV1 | many | TGTGCTCTTGGGGAAAACCTCCTTTTTCCCCTTAGGGGATACGTGGCCGATAAACTCATCTTT | CALGENLLFPLRGYVADKLIF
TRDJ1 | TRDD3 | TRDV1 | many | TGTGCTCTTGGGGAACTAGTATTCGCCTCCTGGGGGATAAAGTGGACCGATAAACTCATCTTT | CALGELVFASWGIKWTDKLIF
TRDJ1 | TRDD2 | TRDV1 | many | TGTGCTCTTGGGGAACTTTCCTACTCCACAAGGGACCCAAAGGCCGATAAACTCATCTTT | CALGELSYSTRDPKADKLIF
TRDJ1 | NA | TRDV1 | many | TGTGCTCTTGGGGCCATACTGAGGGGAAGACCGTACACCGATAAACTCATCTTT | CALGAILRGRPYTDKLIF
TRDJ1 | TRDD3 | TRDV2 | few | TGTGCCAGTGACCCACTACTGGGGGATACGCTACGGACGGGTAAACTCATCTTT | CASDPLLGDTLRTGKLIF
TRDJ1 | TRDD3 | TRDV1 | many | TGTGCTCTTGGGGAACCGCCTACCATTCCCCGACTCAAGGACTGGGGGATACGCGGGAGGTACACCGATAAACTCATCTTT | CALGEPPTIPRLKDWGIRGRYTDKLIF
TRDJ1 | NA | TRDV1 | many | TGTGCTCTTGGGGACCCACCAGCTGGGGCCTCCCCTTGCCAGTACACCGATAAACTCATCTTT | CALGDPPAGASPCQYTDKLIF
TRDJ1 | TRDD3 | TRDV1 | many | TGTGCTCTTGGGGATTTCCTTTACTGGGGGATAGAGAAACTCATCTTT | CALGDFLYWGIEKLIF
TRDJ1 | TRDD3 | TRDV1 | few | TGTGCTTTTGGGGAACTAAAATGGGGGATGTCCGACACCGCTGAACTCATCTTT | CAFGELKWGMSDTAELIF
TRDJ1 | TRDD3 | TRDV2 | many | TGTGCCTGTGACCTACTGGGGGATACGTCCAGCGATAAACTCATCTTT | CACDLLGDTSSDKLIF
TRDJ1 | TRDD3 | TRDV1 | few | TGTGCTCTTGGGAACCTACTGGGGTACACCGATAAACTCATCTTT | CALGNLLGYTDKLIF
TRDJ1 | TRDD3 | TRDV1 | many | TGTGCTCTTGGGTTCCCTCCTACGCCTTACTGGGGGAAGTACACCGATAAACTCATCTTT | CALGFPPTPYWGKYTDKLIF
TRDJ1 | TRDD3 | TRDV1 | medium-sized | TGTGCTCTTGGGGACTCCCATCGAAGTGGATACGTATACACCGATAAACTCATCTTT | CALGDSHRSGYVYTDKLIF
TRDJ1 | TRDD3 | TRDV1 | many | TGTGCTCTTGGGGTACCAGGGGATATAACTGAACTCATCTTT | CALGVPGDITELIF
TRDJ1 | TRDD3 | TRDV1 | medium-sized | TGTGCTCTTGGGTCCTGTAAGTGGGGGACCCGGGGGTACACCGATAAACTCATCTTT | CALGSCKWGTRGYTDKLIF
TRDJ1 | NA | TRDV2 | many | TGTGCCTGTGACACGGTGGGGGGCTCTCCGTACACCGATAAACTCATCTTT | CACDTVGGSPYTDKLIF
TRDJ1 | NA | TRDV2 | medium-sized | TGTGCCTGTGACACCGGGGGAACGGGCACCGATAAACTCATCTTT | CACDTGGTGTDKLIF
TRDJ1 | TRDD3 | TRDV1 | many | TGTGCTCTTGGGGAACCCGAGGTGTGGGTCCCTACTTTTCCAGTCCGCACTGGGGGATCCCTTAAACTCATCTTT | CALGEPEVWVPTFPVRTGGSLKLIF
TRDJ1 | TRDD3 | TRDV1 | NA | TGTGCTCTTGGGGAACGAGGCCGACTGGGGGATACGTATGACACCGATAAACTCATCTTT | CALGERGRLGDTYDTDKLIF
TRDJ1 | TRDD3 | TRDV1 | medium-sized | TGTGCTCTTGGGGACGCTTTCCTGTCGAGGGATACGGCCGATAAACTCATCTTT | CALGDAFLSRDTADKLIF
TRDJ1 | TRDD3 | TRDV1 | many | TGTGCTCTTGGGGAACTCCCAGTACTGGGGGGCGATAAACTCATCTTT | CALGELPVLGGDKLIF
TRDJ1 | NA | TRDV2 | medium-sized | TGTGCCTGTGACACCTTGATCCAGGATACATCTCAACTCATCTTT | CACDTLIQDTSQLIF
TRDJ1 | TRDD3 | TRDV1 | many | TGTGCTCTTGAAGATGGGATACGGTTTTACACCGATAAACTCATCTTT | CALEDGIRFYTDKLIF
TRDJ1 | TRDD3 | TRDV1 | many | TGTGCTCTTGGGGAACCAAACCTACTGGGATACGCCGATAAACTCATCTTT | CALGEPNLLGYADKLIF
TRDJ1 | TRDD2 | TRDV1 | many | TGTGCTCTTGGGGCCAGCCTTCCTACGGCAATCACAGCCCAGTCGTACACCGATAAACTCATCTTT | CALGASLPTAITAQSYTDKLIF
TRDJ1 | NA | TRDV2 | medium-sized | TGTGCCTGTGACACCCCCCGGGGTTACACCGATAAACTCATCTTT | CACDTPRGYTDKLIF
TRDJ2 | TRDD3 | TRDV1 | many | TGTGCTCTTGGGGGGGCTGGGGTTACTGGGGGATTGAGGGCTCAAGGATTTGCTTTGACAGCACAACTCTTCTTT | CALGGAGVTGGLRAQGFALTAQLFF
TRDJ1 | TRDD3 | TRDV1 | many | TGTGCTCTTGGGGTCCTGGGGGATACCCCGTACACCGATAAACTCATCTTT | CALGVLGDTPYTDKLIF
TRDJ1 | NA | TRDV1 | many | TGTGCTCTTGGGCCACCAAGCCTTCCTATGGTACTGGGGGGGTCCACGACCGATAAACTCATCTTT | CALGPPSLPMVLGGSTTDKLIF
TRDJ1 | NA | TRDV1 | many | TGTGCTCTTGGGGGATCGCGGTACACCGATAAACTCATCTTT | CALGGSRYTDKLIF